Each of the 4 T cell receptor beta chains below was sequenced from the same sample in a study of blood T cell repertoires in COVID-19. Sequenced by immunoSEQ multiplex PCR; TCRdb stores in-frame clones only, minus some. The sample shows 23,000 or so clones, about four fifths of them seen only once. Source material: peripheral blood. These TCRs come from a man between 70 and 80 years old with acute or convalescent COVID-19.

The V and J genes are TRBV10-3 and TRBJ2-3, with D possibly being TRBD2 (6 bases). Germline V lookup: CDR1 ENHRY, CDR2 SYGVKD. The CDR3 consists of 16 residues. The V and J ends lost 5 bases and 1 base respectively, with 16 bases between them. The DNA of the CDR3 is TGTGCCATCAGTAACCCTGGGGGGTCTCGCACAGATACGCAGTATTTT. It translates to CAISNPGGSRTDTQYF.

The V gene is TRBV11-3, the J gene TRBJ2-1, with D unresolved. The V gene's germline CDR1 is SGHNT and CDR2 YENEEA. The length of the CDR3 is 15 residues. V was clipped by 1 base and J by 6 bases, with 13 bases between them. The CDR3 sequence is CASSLGGEMVNEQFF. In nucleotides, the CDR3 is TGTGCCAGCAGCTTAGGAGGAGAAATGGTCAATGAGCAGTTCTTC.

The chain carries TRBV5-5 and TRBJ1-1, with D unclear. Germline assignment: CDR1 SGHKS and CDR2 YYEKEE (reference sequence). Deletions cut 3 bases from V and 0 bases from J, with 9 bases between. The CDR3 has 14 residues. The CDR3 loop reads CASSSGIMNTEAFF. The CDR3 DNA follows: TGTGCCAGCAGCTCAGGTATCATGAACACTGAAGCTTTCTTT.

The J gene is TRBJ1-3, the V gene TRBV21-1. TRBV21-1 is recorded as a pseudogene. CDR3 length equals 18 residues. The CDR3 coding sequence is TGTGCCAGCAGCAAAGGATTTGACTGTTCTTGCTCTGGAAACACCATATATTTT. It codes for CASSKGFDCSCSGNTIYF.